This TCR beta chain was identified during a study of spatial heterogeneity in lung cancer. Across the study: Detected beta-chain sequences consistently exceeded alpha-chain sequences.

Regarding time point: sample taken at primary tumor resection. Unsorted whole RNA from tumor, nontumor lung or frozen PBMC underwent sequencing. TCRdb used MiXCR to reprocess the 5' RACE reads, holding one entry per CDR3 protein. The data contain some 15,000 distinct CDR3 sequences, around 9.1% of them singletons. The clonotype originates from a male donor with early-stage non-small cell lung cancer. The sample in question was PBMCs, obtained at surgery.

The CDR3 loop is CASSLVSGNTYEQYF. CDR3 sequence (DNA): TGTGCCAGCAGCTTAGTCTCGGGAAACACCTACGAGCAGTACTTC. The V and J genes are TRBV7-9 and TRBJ2-7; a possible D gene is TRBD2 (5 bases). In germline, CDR1 is SEHNR, CDR2 FQNEAQ (reference sequence). V lost 1 base and J lost 2, with 12 bases in between. The CDR3 contains 15 residues.